One and the same sample provided the 20 T cell receptor beta chains below, sequenced in a study of technical replicates of blood from a few donors. Clones were read by immunoSEQ multiplex PCR, and TCRdb kept only the in-frame ones, dropping some. This sample has 75,000 to 90,000 clones, with over 90% found just once. Sequencing was carried out using T cells isolated from PBMCs. These receptors all come from a human donor in good health.

This clone was seen a few times. The chain links TRBV5-6 to TRBJ1-1, with 9 bases matching TRBD1. The germline CDR1 and CDR2 sequences are SGHDT and YYEEEE. This CDR3 has 14 residues. V lost 3 bases, J lost 5 bases, and 5 bases stayed unmatched. Written as DNA, the CDR3 is TGTGCCAGCAGCTGGGGACAGGGCTGGACTGAAGCTTTCTTT. Its translation: CASSWGQGWTEAFF.

The chain employs TRBV4-1 and TRBJ2-3; 12 bases align to TRBD2. This CDR3 is built from 15 residues. The V and J ends lost 6 bases and 3 bases, in that order; junction bases with no gene match: 4. Germline-derived CDR1 and CDR2 are MGHRA and YSYEKL. Here the CDR3 DNA reads TGCGCCAGCAGGACTAGCGGGAGTTTTACAGATACGCAGTATTTT. Its translation: CASRTSGSFTDTQYF.

V is TRBV10-3 and J is TRBJ2-1, with 7 positions matching TRBD2. Trimming cost V 7 bases and J 5 bases; bases outside gene matches: 8. The germline gives CDR1 ENHRY, CDR2 SYGVKD. The CDR3 totals 14 residues. The CDR3, as DNA: TGTGCCATCACACGAGGGACTAACAACAATGAGCAGTTCTTC. This encodes CAITRGTNNNEQFF.

V and J are TRBV10-2 and TRBJ2-6; no reliable D call. Germline loops: CDR1 WSHSY, CDR2 SAAADI. Between the trimmed V and J ends, which lost 5 bases and 0 bases, there was a span of 11 bases. The CDR3 is made up of 16 amino acids. The CDR3 bases are TGCGCCAGCAGTAATATTCCCGGCTCTGGGGCCAACGTCCTGACTTTC. This codes for CASSNIPGSGANVLTF.

The chain uses TRBV27 and TRBJ1-2; no firm D call. The V end was cut by 3 bases, the J end by 7 bases, with 18 bases between. CDR3 length: 15 residues. The germline gives CDR1 MNHEY, CDR2 SMNVEV (reference sequence). This chain's CDR3 is CASSFAPSHFAGYTF. The CDR3 DNA is TGTGCCAGCAGTTTCGCTCCCTCCCACTTTGCTGGCTACACCTTC.

The CDR3 spells CASEGENTGELFF. CDR3 DNA sequence: TGTGCCAGTGAAGGGGAGAACACCGGGGAGCTGTTTTTT. The chain is built from TRBV19 and TRBJ2-2, with a tentative D call TRBD1 (5 bases). Trimming left V 8 bases short and J 1 base short, with 8 bases between. The CDR3 totals 13 residues. Germline V gene sequence: CDR1 LNHDA, CDR2 SQIVND (reference sequence).

The chain employs TRBV18 and TRBJ1-2; perhaps TRBD1 as D (6 bases). This CDR3 is built from 17 residues. CDR1 KGHSH and CDR2 LQKENI come from the germline V gene. Trimming stripped 5 bases from V and 3 bases from J, with 22 bases between. The chain's CDR3 is CASSTRPGASSDYGYTF. The CDR3 DNA follows: TGTGCCAGCTCAACTCGTCCAGGGGCCTCATCAGACTATGGCTACACCTTC. The full variable domain, in which reference TRBV18 and TRBJ1-2 provide the parts outside the CDR3, is NAGVMQNPRHLVRRRGQEARLRCSPMKGHSHVYWYRQLPEEGLKFMVYLQKENIIDESGMPKERFSAEFPKEGPSILRIQQVVRGDSAAYFCASSTRPGASSDYGYTFGSGTRLTVV.

This clone was seen a single time. J is TRBJ2-3 and V is TRBV7-9; the D gene is possibly TRBD1 (6 bases). The germline CDR1 and CDR2 sequences are SEHNR and FQNEAQ (reference sequence). Trimming removed 5 bases from V and 2 bases from J, with 11 bases in between. There are 14 residues in the CDR3. The CDR3 nucleotides read TGTGCCAGCAGCCGGGACAAGGACACAGATACGCAGTATTTT. Its protein product is CASSRDKDTDTQYF.

This clone has more than one count but fewer than ten. The CDR3 sequence: CASAGGMNTEAFF. CDR3 DNA: TGCGCCAGCGCGGGCGGTATGAACACTGAAGCTTTCTTT. The genes are TRBV5-1 and TRBJ1-1; D remains ambiguous. Germline assignment: CDR1 SGHRS and CDR2 YFSETQ. Trimming stripped 7 bases from V and 0 bases from J, with 10 bases between. This CDR3 has 13 residues.

The chain combines TRBV4-1 with TRBJ1-2, with D unclear. The CDR3 is 16 residues long. The ends were cut back, 1 base at V and 8 bases at J, with 20 bases in the middle. In germline, CDR1 is MGHRA, CDR2 YSYEKL. CDR3 nucleotide sequence: TGCGCCAGCAGCCAAGGACTCCCCGCAGAAGGATCAGGCTACACCTTC. Protein: CASSQGLPAEGSGYTF.

V is TRBV5-6 and J is TRBJ2-1, with TRBD2 matching over 7 bases. Trimming at V came to 0 bases and at J to 8 bases, leaving 5 bases not matched to a gene. Germline lookup yields CDR1 SGHDT and CDR2 YYEEEE. CDR3 length: 14 amino acids. This CDR3 is CASSLETSTDEQFF. The CDR3 DNA reads TGTGCCAGCAGCTTGGAGACTAGCACGGATGAGCAGTTCTTC.

Remarks on this clone: Other nucleotide sequences in the sample specify the same CDR3. The CDR3 nucleotides read TGTGCCAGCAGCTTAAGACTGGGTTCCTACAATGAGCAGTTCTTC. Its protein is CASSLRLGSYNEQFF. The chain is built from TRBV7-3 and TRBJ2-1; no firm D call. CDR1 and CDR2 (germline): SGHTA, FQGTGA. Trimming pared 1 base from V and 1 base from J, leaving 8 bases between. The CDR3 is made up of 15 amino acids.

The chain has TRBV5-1 and TRBJ2-7; weak D call: TRBD1 (7 bases). The CDR3 extends over 15 amino acids. V was trimmed by 4 bases and J by 6 bases, leaving 20 bases between them. Germline V gene lookup returns CDR1 SGHRS and CDR2 YFSETQ. This CDR3 reads CASSQRGDSPSEQYF. The CDR3 DNA follows: TGCGCCAGCAGCCAGAGGGGGGACAGCCCCAGCGAGCAGTACTTC. Looking up the rest from reference TRBV5-1 and TRBJ2-7 gives the full variable domain: KAGVTQTPRYLIKTRGQQVTLSCSPISGHRSVSWYQQTPGQGLQFLFEYFSETQRNKGNFPGRFSGRQFSNSRSEMNVSTLELGDSALYLCASSQRGDSPSEQYFGPGTRLTVT.

J is TRBJ2-2 and V is TRBV7-9; D may be TRBD2 (6 bases). Trimming cost V 4 bases and J 2 bases, with 8 bases left between them. CDR1 is SEHNR and CDR2 is FQNEAQ in the germline V gene (reference sequence). The CDR3 length is 14 residues. The CDR3 nucleotides are TGTGCCAGCAGCTGGAGGGGCAACACCGGGGAGCTGTTTTTT. This translates into CASSWRGNTGELFF.

Only a few counts were recorded for this clone. This chain uses TRBV10-3 with TRBJ2-7, with 9 bases lining up with TRBD1. The CDR3 runs 16 residues. J gave up 1 base and V 6 bases, and 10 bases lay outside the gene matches. From germline, CDR1 is ENHRY and CDR2 SYGVKD. The CDR3, as DNA: TGTGCCATCAGCCGAACCGACAGGGGGGTTTCCTACGAGCAGTACTTC. Protein: CAISRTDRGVSYEQYF.

The DNA for the CDR3 is TGTGCCAGTAGTCCTCCCCCGGGGACTAGCGGGAGTTACGAGCAGTACTTC. Its translation is CASSPPPGTSGSYEQYF. The chain links TRBV19 to TRBJ2-7; 14 nucleotides agree with TRBD2. The CDR3 consists of 17 residues. Trimming at V came to 5 bases and at J to 4 bases, leaving 10 bases not matched to a gene. Germline V gene data show CDR1 as LNHDA and CDR2 as SQIVND (reference sequence).

The gene calls are TRBV29-1 and TRBJ2-3; D unclear. Germline V gene lookup returns CDR1 SQVTM and CDR2 ANQGSEA. The CDR3 spans 12 residues. Trimming cost V 0 bases and J 2 bases, with 3 bases left between them. CDR3 DNA: TGCAGCGTTGAAGATCTCACAGATACGCAGTATTTT. Translated, it gives CSVEDLTDTQYF.

The chain has TRBV7-7 and TRBJ2-3, with TRBD2 matching over 10 bases. Germline CDR1 is SSHAT and CDR2 is FNYEAQ (reference sequence). V lost 5 bases and J lost 4; bases outside the gene matches: 12. The CDR3 extends over 17 amino acids. The CDR3 DNA reads TGTGCCAGCAGCCCCATTATAGCGGGAGGTGGGGCAGATACGCAGTATTTT. As protein: CASSPIIAGGGADTQYF.

This chain connects TRBV2 to TRBJ1-4; 7 nucleotides agree with TRBD1. The V gene's germline CDR1 is SNHLY and CDR2 FYNNEI. This CDR3 contains 13 residues. J was trimmed by 1 base and V by 10 bases; bases with no gene match: 3. This CDR3 is CATRTGTNEKLFF. In DNA, the CDR3 is TGTGCCACCCGGACAGGAACTAATGAAAAACTGTTTTTT.

V and J are TRBV9 and TRBJ2-1, with a weak D call TRBD2 (6 bases). Per germline, CDR1 SGDLS and CDR2 YYNGEE. The CDR3 sequence is 13 residues long. The V and J ends lost 5 bases and 6 bases respectively, with 12 bases between them. CDR3 bases: TGTGCCAGCAGGGGGAGGTGGGGCAATGAGCAGTTCTTC. The encoded protein is CASRGRWGNEQFF.